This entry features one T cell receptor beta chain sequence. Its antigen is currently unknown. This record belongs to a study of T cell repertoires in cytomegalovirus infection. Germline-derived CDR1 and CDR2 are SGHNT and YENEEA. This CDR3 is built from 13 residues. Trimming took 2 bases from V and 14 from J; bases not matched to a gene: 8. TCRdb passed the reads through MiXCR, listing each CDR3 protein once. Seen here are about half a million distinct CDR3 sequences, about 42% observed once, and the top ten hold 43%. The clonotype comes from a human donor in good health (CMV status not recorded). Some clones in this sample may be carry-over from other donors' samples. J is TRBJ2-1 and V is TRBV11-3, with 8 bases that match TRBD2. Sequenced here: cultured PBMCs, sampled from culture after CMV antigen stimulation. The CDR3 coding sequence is TGTGCCAGCAGCTTACTTATCGGGGGGGCTAAGTTCTTC. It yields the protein CASSLLIGGAKFF. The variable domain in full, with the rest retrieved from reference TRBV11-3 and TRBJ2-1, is EAGVVQSPRYKIIEKKQPVAFWCNPISGHNTLYWYLQNLGQGPELLIRYENEEAVDDSQLPKDRFSAERLKGVDSTLKIQPAELGDSAVYLCASSLLIGGAKFFGPGTRLTVL.